The 21 T cell receptor beta chains below come from one sample, sequenced in a study of T cells in Graves' hyperthyroidism and ophthalmopathy. TCR beta CDR3 regions were amplified from RNA transcripts. The HTBI primer set was used in a first-round RT-PCR of the TCR CDR3. TCRdb called the multiplex PCR reads again in MiXCR, with one record for every CDR3 protein. The top ten clones hold approximately 7.9% of a sample with some 300,000 distinct CDR3 sequences, roughly an eighth of them seen once. The sequencing input was blood. The receptors come from a middle-aged woman with Graves' hyperthyroidism.

This clonotype was recorded at least ten times. The chain is built from TRBV28 and TRBJ2-1; maybe TRBD1 (5 bases). The CDR3 extends over 13 amino acids. Trimming took 4 bases from V and 14 from J, leaving 18 bases between them. Germline values: CDR1 MDHEN, CDR2 SYDVKM. Here the CDR3 reads CASSSSTAREEFF. CDR3 coding DNA: TGTGCCAGCAGTTCATCCACTGCCAGGGAAGAGTTCTTC.

This clonotype has at least ten counts. This chain links TRBV27 with TRBJ1-2; possible D gene TRBD1, 5 bases. V lost 4 bases and J lost 0, with 15 bases in between. The germline gives CDR1 MNHEY, CDR2 SMNVEV (reference sequence). The CDR3 covers 16 residues. In DNA, the CDR3 is TGTGCCAGCAGTTCGGGACTGGGGAAAGCTAACTATGGCTACACCTTC. This sequence encodes CASSSGLGKANYGYTF.

In its sample, this clonotype was seen many times. The chain recombines TRBV20-1 with TRBJ1-5; TRBD1 is a possible D gene (5 bases). Trimming took 3 bases from V and 7 from J, leaving 13 bases between them. The germline gives CDR1 DFQATT, CDR2 SNEGSKA (reference sequence). This CDR3 region has 13 residues. Written as DNA, the CDR3 is TGCAGTGCTAGCGTCGGAGCAGGGCAGCCCCAGCATTTT. Amino acids: CSASVGAGQPQHF.

For this clonotype: Possible read error: a much larger clone is one base away. J is TRBJ1-5 and V is TRBV28; D may be TRBD1 (6 bases). The germline V and J ends were trimmed by 6 bases and 5 bases, with 23 bases remaining between them. There are 17 residues in the CDR3. Germline CDR1 and CDR2: MDHEN and SYDVKM. In DNA, the CDR3 is TGTGCCAGCAGGACTCCGACAGGAAAGATTGGCGATCAGCCCCAGCATTTT. Translation: CASRTPTGKIGDQPQHF.

This clonotype was counted only a few times. V is TRBV28 and J is TRBJ2-2; D might be TRBD2 (7 bases). This CDR3 contains 13 residues. In germline, CDR1 is MDHEN, CDR2 SYDVKM. The V end was cut by 8 bases, the J end by 7 bases, with 14 bases between. CDR3 nucleotide sequence: TGTGCCAGCTTGGGGGGGCGGGACGGGGAGCTGTTTTTT. It encodes CASLGGRDGELFF.

The chain has TRBV19 and TRBJ2-1, with TRBD2 identical over 10 bases. The germline CDR1 and CDR2 sequences are LNHDA and SQIVND (reference sequence). The CDR3 runs to 15 residues. Trimming removed 7 bases from V and 2 bases from J; junction bases left unmatched: 5. The CDR3 sequence: CASTLSGRAYNEQFF. The CDR3 region has the DNA TGTGCCAGTACCCTCAGCGGGAGGGCCTACAATGAGCAGTTCTTC.

This clonotype has ten or more counts. This chain uses TRBV3-1 with TRBJ1-1; no reliable D call. CDR3 size: 12 residues. V was clipped by 3 bases and J by 8 bases, with 10 bases between them. Per the germline V gene, CDR1 is LGHDT and CDR2 is YNNKEL (reference sequence). CDR3 bases: TGTGCCAGCAGCCAGGGAGTTGGGGAAGCTTTCTTT. Amino acids: CASSQGVGEAFF.

This clonotype was observed many times. The chain joins TRBV20-1 to TRBJ2-3, with 9 bases matching TRBD2. The CDR3 contains 15 residues. CDR1 is DFQATT and CDR2 is SNEGSKA in the germline V gene (reference sequence). The V segment lost 1 base and the J segment 0 bases; nucleotides outside the gene matches: 2. This CDR3 reads CSARGLAASTDTQYF. CDR3 DNA: TGCAGTGCTAGAGGACTAGCGGCTAGCACAGATACGCAGTATTTT.

This clonotype was counted at least ten times. The rearrangement uses TRBV19 and TRBJ1-3; D is ambiguous. Germline V gene sequence: CDR1 LNHDA, CDR2 SQIVND (reference sequence). V was clipped by 3 bases and J by 3 bases, with 6 bases between them. The CDR3 consists of 13 residues. CDR3 loop: CASSMGYGNTIYF. The CDR3 DNA reads as TGTGCCAGTAGTATGGGGTATGGAAACACCATATATTTT.

This clonotype was counted a few times. A much bigger clone sits one base away, suggesting this may be a read error. The chain joins TRBV6-1 to TRBJ1-1; D gene uncertain. Trimming left V 5 bases short and J 1 base short, with 11 bases between. CDR1 MNHNS and CDR2 SASEGT come from the germline V gene. This CDR3 comprises 14 residues. The DNA of the CDR3 is TGTGCCAGCAGTACAGAGGTTGGGAACACTGAAGCTTTCTTT. Residues: CASSTEVGNTEAFF.

This clonotype was picked up many times. This chain connects TRBV10-3 to TRBJ2-3; D might be TRBD2 (6 bases). The CDR3 sequence is 15 residues long. Looked up from germline, CDR1 is ENHRY and CDR2 is SYGVKD. Trimming cost V 6 bases and J 6 bases, with 19 bases left between them. The CDR3, as DNA: TGTGCCATCAGGGACCCTAGCGCCCGAGGGGATACGCAGTATTTT. It specifies CAIRDPSARGDTQYF.

Ten or more counts support this clonotype. The V call is TRBV28, the J call TRBJ1-4, with D perhaps matching TRBD1 (5 bases). V was pared by 6 bases and J by 5 bases, with 16 bases between. Per the germline V gene, CDR1 is MDHEN and CDR2 is SYDVKM. The CDR3 runs 15 residues. This CDR3 reads CASRNLDTRNEKLFF. DNA of the CDR3: TGTGCCAGCAGGAACCTGGACACCCGAAATGAAAAACTGTTTTTT.

This clonotype was detected ten times or more. The rearrangement links TRBV12-3 or TRBV12-4 to TRBJ2-2; 9 bases match TRBD1. The V segment lost 6 bases and the J segment 4 bases; nucleotides outside the gene matches: 3. The CDR3 sequence is 14 residues long. The CDR3 coding sequence is TGTGCCAGCAGCCCGACAGGGGGCACCGGGGAGCTGTTTTTT. It yields the protein CASSPTGGTGELFF.

In this sample, this clonotype turned up many times. CDR3 nucleotides: TGTGCCAGCAGCTTAGGAGGGGATAATTCACCCCTCCACTTT. Its protein product is CASSLGGDNSPLHF. The chain combines TRBV5-8 with TRBJ1-6, with TRBD1 as a possible D gene (5 bases). Germline lookup yields CDR1 SGHTS and CDR2 YDEGEE. V shed 2 bases and J shed 5 bases, with 8 bases lying between them. This CDR3 is built from 14 residues.

The chain employs TRBV15 and TRBJ1-4; TRBD1 agrees at 9 bases. J gave up 8 bases and V 2 bases, and 9 bases lay outside the gene matches. The CDR3 length is 16 residues. Germline V lookup: CDR1 LNHNV, CDR2 YYDKDF (reference sequence). The CDR3 DNA reads as TGTGCCACCAGCAGAAATAGGGGACAGGGTGTCGAAAAACTGTTTTTT. It encodes CATSRNRGQGVEKLFF.

This clonotype was recorded many times. The chain is built from TRBV7-2 and TRBJ1-2; no clear D gene. Trimming pared 1 base from V and 2 bases from J, leaving 8 bases between. There are 14 residues in the CDR3. Germline V gene lookup returns CDR1 SGHTA and CDR2 FQGNSA. The CDR3 DNA follows: TGTGCCAGCAGCTTAGTTGTCAGAAACTATGGCTACACCTTC. Translation: CASSLVVRNYGYTF.

This clonotype was observed at least ten times. The chain uses TRBV27 and TRBJ2-1, with 9 bases fitting TRBD2. CDR3 length equals 15 residues. Germline assignment: CDR1 MNHEY and CDR2 SMNVEV (reference sequence). V lost 5 bases and J lost 4; bases outside the gene matches: 6. The CDR3 sequence is CASSPGTSWYNEQFF. Written as DNA, the CDR3 is TGTGCCAGCAGTCCTGGGACTAGCTGGTACAATGAGCAGTTCTTC.

There are many counts of this clonotype. This rearrangement joins TRBV5-1 to TRBJ2-1; D is possibly TRBD2 (6 bases). Germline CDR1 reads SGHRS; CDR2 reads YFSETQ. The CDR3 is 14 amino acids. The germline V and J ends were trimmed by 0 bases and 6 bases, with 10 bases remaining between them. In nucleotides, the CDR3 is TGCGCCAGCAGCTTGGCCCAGCGGGCCAATGAGCAGTTCTTC. It specifies CASSLAQRANEQFF.

There are many counts of this clonotype. The chain uses TRBV3-1 and TRBJ2-5, with D possibly TRBD2 on 5 matching bases. The V and J ends lost 2 bases and 4 bases respectively, with 8 bases between them. This CDR3 contains 13 residues. Germline CDR1 is LGHDT and CDR2 is YNNKEL (reference sequence). The CDR3 reads CASSQRDRETQYF. Here the CDR3 DNA reads TGTGCCAGCAGCCAACGGGATCGAGAGACCCAGTACTTC.

This clonotype was seen more than once but under ten times. The V and J genes are TRBV15 and TRBJ1-3; D remains unclear. From germline, CDR1 is LNHNV and CDR2 YYDKDF (reference sequence). This CDR3 has 16 residues. The V and J ends lost 3 bases and 0 bases respectively, with 12 bases between them. For the CDR3, the DNA is TGTGCCACCAGCAGGGCTCGGCCCTCCTCTGGAAACACCATATATTTT. This sequence encodes CATSRARPSSGNTIYF.

V is TRBV29-1 and J is TRBJ2-3; D gene unclear. V was trimmed by 2 bases and J by 0 bases, leaving 9 bases between them. The V gene's germline CDR1 is SQVTM and CDR2 ANQGSEA. The CDR3 is 14 amino acids. The CDR3 region has the DNA TGCAGCGTTGAATCGCGTCAGAGCACAGATACGCAGTATTTT. This codes for CSVESRQSTDTQYF.